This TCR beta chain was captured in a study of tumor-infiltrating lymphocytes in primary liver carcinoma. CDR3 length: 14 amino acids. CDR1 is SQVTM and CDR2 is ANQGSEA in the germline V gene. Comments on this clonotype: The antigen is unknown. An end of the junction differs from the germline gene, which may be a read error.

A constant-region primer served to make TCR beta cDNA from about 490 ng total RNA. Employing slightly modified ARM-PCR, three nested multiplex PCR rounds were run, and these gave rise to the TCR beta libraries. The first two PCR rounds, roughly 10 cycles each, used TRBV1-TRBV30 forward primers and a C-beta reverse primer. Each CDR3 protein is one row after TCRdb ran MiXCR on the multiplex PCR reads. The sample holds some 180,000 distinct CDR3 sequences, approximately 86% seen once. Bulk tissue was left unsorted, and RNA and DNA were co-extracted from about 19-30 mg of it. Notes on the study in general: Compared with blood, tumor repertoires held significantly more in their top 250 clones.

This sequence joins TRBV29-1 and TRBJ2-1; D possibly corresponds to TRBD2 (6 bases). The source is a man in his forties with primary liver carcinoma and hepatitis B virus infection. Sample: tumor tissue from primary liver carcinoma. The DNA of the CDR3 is TGCAGCGTTGCCGTAGCTAGCGCTTACAATGAACAGTCTTTC. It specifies CSVAVASAYNEQSF.